Listed here are 19 T cell receptor beta chains from one sample, sequenced in a study of graft-versus-host responses after intestinal transplantation. TCRdb's copy holds only in-frame clones and misses some; the assay was immunoSEQ multiplex PCR. The table includes 8,000 to 9,000 clones, about a third detected once. The input for sequencing was alloreactive CD4+ T cells from a mixed lymphocyte reaction culture, taken before intestinal transplant. Subset specified: CFSE-low proliferating T cells sorted from approximately 6-day pre-transplant mixed lymphocyte reaction (GvH or HvG direction). These receptors came from a human patient who received an intestinal transplant.

The chain employs TRBV28 and TRBJ2-1; 7 bases agree with TRBD2. Germline V gene lookup returns CDR1 MDHEN and CDR2 SYDVKM. The V and J ends lost 11 bases and 4 bases, in that order; junction bases with no gene match: 17. The CDR3 has 16 residues. The CDR3 DNA sequence: TGTGCCGCATTTCCGCCTGGCGGGAGAAGTTACAATGAGCAGTTCTTC. Translation gives CAAFPPGGRSYNEQFF.

This clone was observed a handful of times. The genes are TRBV28 and TRBJ2-6, with D unclear. Trimming cost V 3 bases and J 0 bases, with 12 bases left between them. The CDR3 sequence is 17 residues long. The V gene's germline CDR1 is MDHEN and CDR2 SYDVKM. CDR3 in DNA: TGTGCCAGCAGTTTTAACGAGGCTCACTCTGGGGCCAACGTCCTGACTTTC. Protein product: CASSFNEAHSGANVLTF.

This clone is medium-sized (0.01 to 0.1%) within its sample. The chain joins TRBV5-1 to TRBJ1-3, with 9 bases identical to TRBD1. The CDR3 has 16 amino acids. J gave up 0 bases and V 5 bases, and 6 bases lay outside the gene matches. Germline-derived CDR1 and CDR2 are SGHRS and YFSETQ. DNA for the CDR3: TGCGCCAGCAGACCGGACAGGGGAAGCTCTGGAAACACCATATATTTT. Translating it yields CASRPDRGSSGNTIYF.

This clone has just a few counts. The rearrangement uses TRBV28 and TRBJ1-2; 7 nucleotides align to TRBD1. This CDR3 has 12 residues. Germline V gene sequence: CDR1 MDHEN, CDR2 SYDVKM. J gave up 7 bases and V 5 bases, and 4 bases lay outside the gene matches. Here the CDR3 DNA reads TGTGCCAGCAGTATGACAGGGTTTGGCTACACCTTC. It specifies CASSMTGFGYTF.

This chain joins TRBV7-9 and TRBJ2-7; TRBD1 aligns across 9 bases. V trimming: 2 bases; J trimming: 4 bases; junction bases outside the gene matches: 9. Germline V gene sequence: CDR1 SEHNR, CDR2 FQNEAQ (reference sequence). This CDR3 comprises 16 residues. The CDR3 coding sequence is TGTGCCAGCAGCTTAACGCCTACCGGGACAGGGTACGAGCAGTACTTC. This gives the protein CASSLTPTGTGYEQYF.

This clone was seen once. The chain uses TRBV6-5 and TRBJ1-6, with a weak D call TRBD1 (6 bases). V was shortened by 2 bases and J by 9 bases, with 11 bases between the two germline ends. CDR1 and CDR2 (germline): MNHEY, SVGAGI. CDR3 length: 14 amino acids. The CDR3 nucleotides read TGTGCCAGCAGTTACGGGGGGGCGGCTTCACCCCTCCACTTT. The encoded protein is CASSYGGAASPLHF.

The J gene is TRBJ2-5, the V gene TRBV6-1; 7 nucleotides agree with TRBD2. CDR3 length: 13 residues. The ends lost 4 bases at V and 6 bases at J; junction bases unmatched: 5. Germline CDR1 and CDR2: MNHNS and SASEGT. CDR3 protein: CASSGEGWQTQYF. DNA of the CDR3: TGTGCCAGCAGTGGGGAGGGGTGGCAGACCCAGTACTTC.

Sample share makes this clone medium-sized. V and J are TRBV19 and TRBJ2-5; a weak D match, TRBD1 (6 bases). The germline gives CDR1 LNHDA, CDR2 SQIVND (reference sequence). The germline V and J ends were trimmed by 6 bases and 3 bases, with 17 bases remaining between them. The CDR3 is 15 amino acids. The CDR3 bases are TGTGCCAGTAGGGACAGAGGGGCCGCGGAAGAGACCCAGTACTTC. Translation: CASRDRGAAEETQYF.

This clone is categorized as medium-sized. J is TRBJ2-3 and V is TRBV6-5; D perhaps matches TRBD2 (7 bases). CDR3 length equals 14 residues. Deletions cut 6 bases from V and 6 bases from J, with 16 bases between. Germline CDR1 is MNHEY and CDR2 is SVGAGI. Here the CDR3 DNA reads TGTGCCAGCAGGCTTCCGGGGGGCCGGGATACGCAGTATTTT. Residues: CASRLPGGRDTQYF.

The chain joins TRBV6-5 to TRBJ2-4, with D possibly matching TRBD1 (6 bases). Germline lookup yields CDR1 MNHEY and CDR2 SVGAGI. The ends were cut back, 4 bases at V and 0 bases at J, with 13 bases in the middle. CDR3 size: 16 residues. CDR3 protein: CASSWTDLIAKNIQYF. CDR3 coding DNA: TGTGCCAGCAGTTGGACAGATCTAATAGCCAAAAACATTCAGTACTTC.

Relative to its sample, this clone is medium-sized. The chain combines TRBV28 with TRBJ2-7; D is possibly TRBD1 (5 bases). V shed 5 bases and J shed 0 bases, with 14 bases lying between them. This CDR3 contains 15 residues. Germline V gives CDR1 MDHEN, CDR2 SYDVKM. The CDR3 here is CASSVAGLGSYEQYF. The CDR3, as DNA: TGTGCCAGCAGTGTTGCAGGGCTGGGCTCCTACGAGCAGTACTTC.

By sample share, this clone is medium-sized. J is TRBJ2-7 and V is TRBV2; tentatively, D is TRBD1 (6 bases). V gave up 8 bases and J gave up 9 bases, with 23 bases separating them. This CDR3 contains 14 residues. In germline, CDR1 is SNHLY, CDR2 FYNNEI. CDR3 protein: CASQLRSDVQGQYF. The CDR3 region has the DNA TGTGCCAGCCAACTCCGATCGGACGTACAGGGGCAGTACTTC.

This clone was picked up a small number of times. The chain couples TRBV9 to TRBJ2-3, with TRBD2 matching over 7 bases. The trim removed 4 bases at V and 6 bases at J, leaving 11 bases unmatched. This CDR3 is built from 15 residues. Per germline, CDR1 SGDLS and CDR2 YYNGEE. CDR3 nucleotide sequence: TGTGCCAGCAGCTACCGAGGAGCGGGGTCGGATACGCAGTATTTT. Amino acids: CASSYRGAGSDTQYF.

V and J are TRBV5-1 and TRBJ1-2, with 7 bases identical to TRBD1. The CDR3 consists of 14 residues. From germline, CDR1 is SGHRS and CDR2 YFSETQ. V shed 0 bases and J 4 bases; nucleotides not matched to a gene: 3. As DNA, the CDR3 is TGCGCCAGCAGCTTGGAACAGGGGAGCTATGGCTACACCTTC. This codes for CASSLEQGSYGYTF.

This rearrangement joins TRBV10-3 to TRBJ2-7; weak D call: TRBD1 (5 bases). Trimming pared 4 bases from V and 2 bases from J, leaving 12 bases between. CDR3 length: 14 amino acids. Germline lookup yields CDR1 ENHRY and CDR2 SYGVKD. CDR3 nucleotide sequence: TGTGCCATCAGTGTCGCCGACAGTGCCTACGAGCAGTACTTC. It is translated as CAISVADSAYEQYF.

This clone appeared a single time. This rearrangement joins TRBV30 to TRBJ2-3, with 15 bases identical to TRBD2. J was trimmed by 5 bases and V by 2 bases; bases with no gene match: 5. Germline V CDR1 and CDR2: GTSNPN, SVGIG (reference sequence). This CDR3 has 16 amino acids. CDR3: CAWSSGLAGGKDTQYF. CDR3 in DNA: TGTGCCTGGAGTTCCGGACTAGCGGGGGGGAAAGATACGCAGTATTTT.

The rearrangement links TRBV9 to TRBJ1-4; no firm D call. CDR3 length equals 16 residues. Per germline, CDR1 SGDLS and CDR2 YYNGEE. The V end was cut by 0 bases, the J end by 0 bases, with 9 bases between. The CDR3 bases are TGTGCCAGCAGCGTAGCCCAGGCCTCAACTAATGAAAAACTGTTTTTT. Its protein product is CASSVAQASTNEKLFF.

This clone was counted between two and nine times. The chain recombines TRBV5-1 with TRBJ1-1; no clear D gene. The V and J ends lost 0 bases and 4 bases respectively, with 16 bases between them. This CDR3 contains 16 residues. Germline-derived CDR1 and CDR2 are SGHRS and YFSETQ. CDR3 sequence reads: CASSLVPGLRTTEAFF. Here the CDR3 DNA reads TGCGCCAGCAGCTTGGTTCCCGGTCTTCGAACCACTGAAGCTTTCTTT.

This chain joins TRBV28 and TRBJ2-1; 7 bases match TRBD2. Germline V lookup: CDR1 MDHEN, CDR2 SYDVKM. CDR3 length equals 15 residues. The ends lost 2 bases at V and 0 bases at J; junction bases unmatched: 1. This chain's CDR3 is CASSLPGGSYNEQFF. The CDR3 DNA sequence: TGTGCCAGCAGTTTACCGGGGGGCTCCTACAATGAGCAGTTCTTC.